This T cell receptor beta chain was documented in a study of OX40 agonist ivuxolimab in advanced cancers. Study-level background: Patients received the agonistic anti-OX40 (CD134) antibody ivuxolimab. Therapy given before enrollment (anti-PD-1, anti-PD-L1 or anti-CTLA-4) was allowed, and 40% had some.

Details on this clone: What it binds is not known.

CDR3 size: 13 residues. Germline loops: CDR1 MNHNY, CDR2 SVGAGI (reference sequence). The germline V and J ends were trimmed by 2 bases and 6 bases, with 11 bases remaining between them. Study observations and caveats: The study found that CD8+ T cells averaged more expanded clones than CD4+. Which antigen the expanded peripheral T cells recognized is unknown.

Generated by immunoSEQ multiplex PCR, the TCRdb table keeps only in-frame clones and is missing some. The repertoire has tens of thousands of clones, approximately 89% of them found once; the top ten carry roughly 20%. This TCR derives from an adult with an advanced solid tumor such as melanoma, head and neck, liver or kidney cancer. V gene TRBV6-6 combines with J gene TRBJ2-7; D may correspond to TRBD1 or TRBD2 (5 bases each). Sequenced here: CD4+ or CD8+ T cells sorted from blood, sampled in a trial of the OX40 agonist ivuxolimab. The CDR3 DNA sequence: TGTGCCAGCAGTTACCTCGGGGCTTCCGAGCAGTACTTC. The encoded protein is CASSYLGASEQYF.